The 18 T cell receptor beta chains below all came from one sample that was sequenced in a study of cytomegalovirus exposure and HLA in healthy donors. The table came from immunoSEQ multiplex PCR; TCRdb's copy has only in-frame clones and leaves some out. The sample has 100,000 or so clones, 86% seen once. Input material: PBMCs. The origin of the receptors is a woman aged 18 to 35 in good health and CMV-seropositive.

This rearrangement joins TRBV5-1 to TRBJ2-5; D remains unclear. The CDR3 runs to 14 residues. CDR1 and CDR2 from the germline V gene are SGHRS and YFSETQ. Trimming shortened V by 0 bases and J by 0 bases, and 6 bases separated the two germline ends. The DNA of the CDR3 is TGCGCCAGCAGCTTGGCGGTCAACCAAGAGACCCAGTACTTC. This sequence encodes CASSLAVNQETQYF. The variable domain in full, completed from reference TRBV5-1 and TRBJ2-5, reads KAGVTQTPRYLIKTRGQQVTLSCSPISGHRSVSWYQQTPGQGLQFLFEYFSETQRNKGNFPGRFSGRQFSNSRSEMNVSTLELGDSALYLCASSLAVNQETQYFGPGTRLLVL.

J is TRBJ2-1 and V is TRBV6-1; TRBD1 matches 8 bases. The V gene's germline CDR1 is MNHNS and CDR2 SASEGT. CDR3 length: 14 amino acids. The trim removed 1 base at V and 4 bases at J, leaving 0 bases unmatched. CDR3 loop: CASSEGTGYNEQFF. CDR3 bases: TGTGCCAGCAGTGAAGGGACAGGGTACAATGAGCAGTTCTTC.

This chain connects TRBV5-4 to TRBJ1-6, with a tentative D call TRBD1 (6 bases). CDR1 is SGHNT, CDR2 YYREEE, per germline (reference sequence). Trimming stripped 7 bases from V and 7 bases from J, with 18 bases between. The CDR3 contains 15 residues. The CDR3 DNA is TGTGCCAGCGGGAAGGGTAGGACAGTCAATTCACCCCTCCACTTT. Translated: CASGKGRTVNSPLHF.

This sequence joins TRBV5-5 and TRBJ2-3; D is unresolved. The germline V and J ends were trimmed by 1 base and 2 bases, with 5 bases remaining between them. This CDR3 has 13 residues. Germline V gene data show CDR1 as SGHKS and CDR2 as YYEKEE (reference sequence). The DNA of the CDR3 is TGTGCCAGCAGCTTGTCCCACACAGATACGCAGTATTTT. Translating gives CASSLSHTDTQYF.

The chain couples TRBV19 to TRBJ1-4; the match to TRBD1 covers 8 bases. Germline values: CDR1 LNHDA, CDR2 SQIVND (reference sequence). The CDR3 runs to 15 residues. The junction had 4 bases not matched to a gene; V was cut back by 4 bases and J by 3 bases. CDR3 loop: CASSTGQGANEKLFF. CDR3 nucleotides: TGTGCCAGTAGTACCGGACAGGGTGCTAATGAAAAACTGTTTTTT. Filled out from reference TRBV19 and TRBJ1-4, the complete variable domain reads DGGITQSPKYLFRKEGQNVTLSCEQNLNHDAMYWYRQDPGQGLRLIYYSQIVNDFQKGDIAEGYSVSREKKESFPLTVTSAQKNPTAFYLCASSTGQGANEKLFFGSGTQLSVL.

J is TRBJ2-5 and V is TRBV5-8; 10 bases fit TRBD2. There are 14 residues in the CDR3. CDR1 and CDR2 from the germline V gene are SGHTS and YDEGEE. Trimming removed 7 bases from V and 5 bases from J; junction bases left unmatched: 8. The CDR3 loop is CASRRGSGRETQYF. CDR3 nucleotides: TGTGCCAGCCGCCGGGGTAGCGGGAGGGAGACCCAGTACTTC.

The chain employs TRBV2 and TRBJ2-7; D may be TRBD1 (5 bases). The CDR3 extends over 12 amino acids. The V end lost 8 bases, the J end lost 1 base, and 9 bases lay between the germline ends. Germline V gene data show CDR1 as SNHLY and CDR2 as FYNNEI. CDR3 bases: TGTGCCAGCCTAGGGGTTTCCTACGAGCAGTACTTC. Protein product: CASLGVSYEQYF.

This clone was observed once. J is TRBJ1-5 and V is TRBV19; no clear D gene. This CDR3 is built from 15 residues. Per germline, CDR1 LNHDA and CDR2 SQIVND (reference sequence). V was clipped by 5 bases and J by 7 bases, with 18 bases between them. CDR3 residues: CASSPDGVARQPQHF. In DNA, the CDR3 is TGTGCCAGTAGTCCAGACGGGGTCGCGAGACAGCCCCAGCATTTT.

CDR3 sequence: CASSPSGGTGRDNEQFF. CDR3 coding DNA: TGTGCCAGCAGCCCCAGCGGGGGGACAGGTAGGGACAATGAGCAGTTCTTC. This rearrangement joins TRBV7-9 to TRBJ2-1; tentative D call: TRBD2 (9 bases). V was pared by 5 bases and J by 5 bases, with 22 bases between. The CDR3 is 17 residues long. CDR1 SEHNR and CDR2 FQNEAQ come from the germline V gene (reference sequence).

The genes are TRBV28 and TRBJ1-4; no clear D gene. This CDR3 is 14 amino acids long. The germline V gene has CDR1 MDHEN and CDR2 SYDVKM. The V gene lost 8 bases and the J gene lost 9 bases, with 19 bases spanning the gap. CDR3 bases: TGTGCCAGCGGGGAGGTGATGGGAAGACAAAAACTGTTTTTT. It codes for CASGEVMGRQKLFF.

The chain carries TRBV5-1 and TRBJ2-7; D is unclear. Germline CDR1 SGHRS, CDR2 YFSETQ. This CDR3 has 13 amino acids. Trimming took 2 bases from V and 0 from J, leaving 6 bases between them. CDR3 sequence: CASSFSGSYEQYF. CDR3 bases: TGCGCCAGCAGCTTCTCAGGCTCCTACGAGCAGTACTTC.

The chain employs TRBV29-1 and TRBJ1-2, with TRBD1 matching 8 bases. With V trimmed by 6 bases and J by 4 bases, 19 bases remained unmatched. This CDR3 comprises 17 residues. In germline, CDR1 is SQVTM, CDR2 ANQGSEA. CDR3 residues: CSVFVSSRGPSSYGYTF. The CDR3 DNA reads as TGCAGCGTATTTGTTTCAAGCAGGGGGCCCTCCTCCTATGGCTACACCTTC.

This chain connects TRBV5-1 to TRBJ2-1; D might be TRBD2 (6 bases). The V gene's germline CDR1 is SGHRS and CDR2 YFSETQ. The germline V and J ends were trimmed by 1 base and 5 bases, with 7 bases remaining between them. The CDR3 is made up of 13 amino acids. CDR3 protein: CASSLWGDNEQFF. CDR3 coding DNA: TGCGCCAGCAGCTTGTGGGGGGACAATGAGCAGTTCTTC.

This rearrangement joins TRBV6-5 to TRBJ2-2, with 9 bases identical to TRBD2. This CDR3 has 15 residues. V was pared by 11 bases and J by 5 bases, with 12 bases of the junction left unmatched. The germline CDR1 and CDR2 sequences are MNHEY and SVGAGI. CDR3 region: CASQGREGRTGELFF. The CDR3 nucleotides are TGTGCCTCCCAGGGGCGGGAGGGCCGGACCGGGGAGCTGTTTTTT.

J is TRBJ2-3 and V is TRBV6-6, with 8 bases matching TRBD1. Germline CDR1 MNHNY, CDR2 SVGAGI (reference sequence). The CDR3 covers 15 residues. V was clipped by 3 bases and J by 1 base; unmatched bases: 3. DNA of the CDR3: TGTGCCAGCAGTTATCCGACAGGGGGCACAGATACGCAGTATTTT. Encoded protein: CASSYPTGGTDTQYF.

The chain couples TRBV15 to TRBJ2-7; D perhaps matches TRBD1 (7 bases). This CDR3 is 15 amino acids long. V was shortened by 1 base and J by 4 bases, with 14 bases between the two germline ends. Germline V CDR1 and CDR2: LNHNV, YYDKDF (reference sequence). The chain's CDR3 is CATSRAWQGGYEQYF. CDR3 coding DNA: TGTGCCACCAGCAGAGCCTGGCAGGGGGGTTACGAGCAGTACTTC.

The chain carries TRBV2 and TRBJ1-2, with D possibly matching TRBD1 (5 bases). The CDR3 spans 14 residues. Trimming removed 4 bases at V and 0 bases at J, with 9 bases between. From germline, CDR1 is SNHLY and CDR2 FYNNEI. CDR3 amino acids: CASSGGVANYGYTF. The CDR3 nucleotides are TGTGCCAGCAGTGGGGGGGTAGCTAACTATGGCTACACCTTC.

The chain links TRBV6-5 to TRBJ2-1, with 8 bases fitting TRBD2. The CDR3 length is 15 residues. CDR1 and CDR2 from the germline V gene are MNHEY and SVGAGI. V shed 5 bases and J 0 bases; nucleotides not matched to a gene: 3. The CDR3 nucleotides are TGTGCCAGCAGTCAAAGCGGGAGCTCCTACAATGAGCAGTTCTTC. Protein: CASSQSGSSYNEQFF.